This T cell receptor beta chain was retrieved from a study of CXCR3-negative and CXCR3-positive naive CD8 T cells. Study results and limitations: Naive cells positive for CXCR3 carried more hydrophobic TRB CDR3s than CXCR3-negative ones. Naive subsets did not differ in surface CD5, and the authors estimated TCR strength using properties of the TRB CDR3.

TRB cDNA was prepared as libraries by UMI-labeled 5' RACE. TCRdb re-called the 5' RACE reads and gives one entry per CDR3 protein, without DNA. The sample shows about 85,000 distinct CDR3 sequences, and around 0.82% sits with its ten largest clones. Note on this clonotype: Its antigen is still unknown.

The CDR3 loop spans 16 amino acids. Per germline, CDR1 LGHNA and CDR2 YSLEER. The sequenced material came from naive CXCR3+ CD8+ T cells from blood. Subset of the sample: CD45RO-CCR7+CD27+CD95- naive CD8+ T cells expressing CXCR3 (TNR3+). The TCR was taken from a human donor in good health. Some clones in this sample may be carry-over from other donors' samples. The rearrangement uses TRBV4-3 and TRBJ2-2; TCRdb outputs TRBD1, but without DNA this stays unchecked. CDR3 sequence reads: CASSPGRTGATGELFF.